This T cell receptor beta chain was identified in a study of blood T cell repertoires in COVID-19. The overall study: Samples of COVID-19 (acute and convalescent) were obtained from the United States, Italy and Spain. From T cells, B-cell-depleted T cells, or PBMCs came the material, which was cDNA or gDNA.

The ends were cut back, 1 base at V and 0 bases at J, with 10 bases in the middle. CDR3 length equals 15 residues. CDR1 is LGHNA and CDR2 is YSLEER in the germline V gene. The authors' processing: Amplified reference gene primers provided the basis for estimating nucleated cell counts. The method was immunoSEQ multiplex PCR; TCRdb's version includes in-frame clones alone and lacks a portion of them. V, J and clone size derive from that table, while D and trimming were established from the DNA sequence. This sample has about 190,000 clones, with 88% found just once. Sequenced: peripheral blood. The TCR sequence derives from a man aged 35 to 55 with active or convalescent COVID-19. The chain links TRBV4-3 to TRBJ2-7; no clear D gene. The CDR3 loop is CASSQADKSSYEQYF. CDR3 coding DNA: TGCGCCAGCAGCCAAGCCGACAAGAGCTCCTACGAGCAGTACTTC.